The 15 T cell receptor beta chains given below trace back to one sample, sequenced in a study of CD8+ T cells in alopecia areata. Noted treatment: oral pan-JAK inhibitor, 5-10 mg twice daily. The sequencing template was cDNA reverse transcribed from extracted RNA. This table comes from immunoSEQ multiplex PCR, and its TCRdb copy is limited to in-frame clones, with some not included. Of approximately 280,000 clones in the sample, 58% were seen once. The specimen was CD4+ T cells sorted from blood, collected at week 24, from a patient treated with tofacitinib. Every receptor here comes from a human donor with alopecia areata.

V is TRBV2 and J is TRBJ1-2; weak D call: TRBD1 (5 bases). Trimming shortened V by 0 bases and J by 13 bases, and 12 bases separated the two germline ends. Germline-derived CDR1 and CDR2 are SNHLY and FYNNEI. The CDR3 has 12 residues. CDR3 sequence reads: CASSEAQGRATF. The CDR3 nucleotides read TGTGCCAGCAGTGAAGCCCAGGGTAGGGCCACCTTC.

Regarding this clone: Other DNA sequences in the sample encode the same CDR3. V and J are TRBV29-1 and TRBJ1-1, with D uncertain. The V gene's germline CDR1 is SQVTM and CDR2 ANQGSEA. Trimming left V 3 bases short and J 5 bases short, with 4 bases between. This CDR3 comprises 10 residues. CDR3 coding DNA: TGCAGCGTTGAGGGAACTGAAGCTTTCTTT. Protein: CSVEGTEAFF.

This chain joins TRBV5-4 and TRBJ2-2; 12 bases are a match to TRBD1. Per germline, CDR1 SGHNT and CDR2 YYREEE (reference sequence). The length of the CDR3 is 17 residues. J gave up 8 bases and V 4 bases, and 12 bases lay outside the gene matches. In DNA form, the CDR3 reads TGTGCCAGCAGCCCCGAACCCCGGGACAGGGGGCGAGGGGAGCTGTTTTTT. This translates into CASSPEPRDRGRGELFF.

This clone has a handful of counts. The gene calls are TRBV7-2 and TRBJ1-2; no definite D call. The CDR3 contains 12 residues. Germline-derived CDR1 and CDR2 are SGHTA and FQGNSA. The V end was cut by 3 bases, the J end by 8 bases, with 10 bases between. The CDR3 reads CASSLGGRGYTF. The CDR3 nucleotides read TGTGCCAGCAGCTTGGGTGGTCGGGGCTACACCTTC.

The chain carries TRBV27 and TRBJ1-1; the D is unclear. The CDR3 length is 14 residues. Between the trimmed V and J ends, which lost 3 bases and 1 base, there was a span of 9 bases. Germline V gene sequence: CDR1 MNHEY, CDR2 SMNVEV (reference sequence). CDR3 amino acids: CASSFQHPNTEAFF. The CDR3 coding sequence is TGTGCCAGCAGTTTTCAACACCCGAACACTGAAGCTTTCTTT.

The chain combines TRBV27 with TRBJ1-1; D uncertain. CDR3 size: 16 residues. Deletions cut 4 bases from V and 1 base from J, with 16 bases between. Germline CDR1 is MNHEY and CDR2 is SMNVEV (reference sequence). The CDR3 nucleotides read TGTGCCAGCAGTTATCCCCCGACCCTAACGAACACTGAAGCTTTCTTT. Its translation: CASSYPPTLTNTEAFF.

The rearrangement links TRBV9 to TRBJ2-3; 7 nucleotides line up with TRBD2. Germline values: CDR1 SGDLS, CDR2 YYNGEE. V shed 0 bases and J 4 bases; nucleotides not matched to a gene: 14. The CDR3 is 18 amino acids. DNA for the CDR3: TGTGCCAGCAGCGTAGCCGCTTCGGGGGGTCCCCTCTCAGATACGCAGTATTTT. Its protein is CASSVAASGGPLSDTQYF.

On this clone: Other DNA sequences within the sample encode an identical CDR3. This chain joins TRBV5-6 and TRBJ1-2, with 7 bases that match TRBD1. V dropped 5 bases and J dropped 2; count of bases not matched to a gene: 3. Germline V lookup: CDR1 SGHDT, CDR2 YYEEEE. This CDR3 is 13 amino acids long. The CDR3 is CASSRDRNYGYTF. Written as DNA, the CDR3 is TGTGCCAGCAGTCGGGACAGAAACTATGGCTACACCTTC.

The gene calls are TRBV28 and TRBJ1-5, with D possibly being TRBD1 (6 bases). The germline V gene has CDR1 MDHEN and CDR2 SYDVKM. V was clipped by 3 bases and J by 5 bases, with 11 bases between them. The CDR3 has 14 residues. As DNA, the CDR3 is TGTGCCAGCAGTTTCCCGGACAGATATCAGCCCCAGCATTTT. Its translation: CASSFPDRYQPQHF.

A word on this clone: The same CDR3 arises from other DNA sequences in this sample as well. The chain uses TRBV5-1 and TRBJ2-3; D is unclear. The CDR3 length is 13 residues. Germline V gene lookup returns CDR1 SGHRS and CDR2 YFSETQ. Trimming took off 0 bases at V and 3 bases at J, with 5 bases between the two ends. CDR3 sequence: CASSLEGTDTQYF. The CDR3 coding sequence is TGCGCCAGCAGCTTGGAAGGGACAGATACGCAGTATTTT.

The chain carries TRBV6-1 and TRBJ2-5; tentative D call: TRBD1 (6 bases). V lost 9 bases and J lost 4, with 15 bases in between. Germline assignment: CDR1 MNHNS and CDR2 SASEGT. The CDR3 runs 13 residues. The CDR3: CASSSQGRETQYF. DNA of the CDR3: TGTGCCAGTTCGTCGCAGGGGAGAGAGACCCAGTACTTC.

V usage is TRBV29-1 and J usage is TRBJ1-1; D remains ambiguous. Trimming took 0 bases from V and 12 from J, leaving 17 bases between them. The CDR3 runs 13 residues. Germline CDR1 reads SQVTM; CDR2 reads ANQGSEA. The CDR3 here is CSVEEPAIAKTFF. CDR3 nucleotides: TGCAGCGTTGAAGAACCGGCCATAGCGAAGACTTTCTTT.

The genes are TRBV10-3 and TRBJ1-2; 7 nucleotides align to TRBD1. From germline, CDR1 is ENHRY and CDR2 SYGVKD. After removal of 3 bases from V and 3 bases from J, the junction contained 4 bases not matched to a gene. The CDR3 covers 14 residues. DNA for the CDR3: TGTGCCATCAGTGACCGACAGGGAGACTATGGCTACACCTTC. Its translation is CAISDRQGDYGYTF.

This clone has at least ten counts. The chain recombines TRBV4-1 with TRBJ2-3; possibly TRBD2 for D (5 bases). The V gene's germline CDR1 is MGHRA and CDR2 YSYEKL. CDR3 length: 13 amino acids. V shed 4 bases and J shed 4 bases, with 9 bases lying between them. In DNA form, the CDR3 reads TGCGCCAGCAGCCCTGGTAGCGCAGATACGCAGTATTTT. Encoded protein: CASSPGSADTQYF.

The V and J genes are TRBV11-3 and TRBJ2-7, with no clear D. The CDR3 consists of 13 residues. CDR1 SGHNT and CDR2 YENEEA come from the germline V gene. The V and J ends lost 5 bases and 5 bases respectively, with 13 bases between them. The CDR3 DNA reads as TGTGCCAGCAGCCGCTCACCAGCTAACGAGCAGTACTTC. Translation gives CASSRSPANEQYF.